This T cell receptor beta chain derives from a study of blood T cell repertoires in COVID-19. At the level of the study: The origin of the acute and convalescent COVID-19 samples was the United States, Italy and Spain. Sample material is recorded as cDNA or gDNA derived from T cells, B-cell-depleted T cells, or PBMCs.

The CDR3 totals 13 residues. V lost 4 bases and J 4 bases, leaving 11 bases between the germline ends. CDR1 and CDR2 from the germline V gene are SGHRS and YFSETQ. In the authors' methods: The authors estimated nucleated cell counts from reference gene primer amplification. Assay used: immunoSEQ multiplex PCR; TCRdb lists only in-frame clones, some missing. That table is the source of V, J and clone size, and D and trimming were worked out from the DNA. The table lists around 170,000 clones, roughly 74% of them singletons. The rearrangement joins TRBV5-1 to TRBJ2-5; D is unresolved. Sequencing was performed on peripheral blood. This sequence originates from an elderly woman with acute or convalescent COVID-19. CDR3 in amino acids: CASSLRFRETQYF. The CDR3 DNA sequence: TGCGCCAGCAGCCTCAGGTTCCGAGAGACCCAGTACTTC.